This T cell receptor beta chain was profiled in a study of spatial heterogeneity in lung cancer. Study information: Fewer alpha-chain than beta-chain sequences were consistently detected. Study-level results: Tumor mutation counts were tracked by expanded intratumoral alpha and beta TCR counts. Ubiquitous expanded TCR counts tracked ubiquitous nonsynonymous mutations; regional expanded TCR counts tracked regional nonsynonymous mutations.

Time point meaning: sample taken at primary tumor resection. Frozen PBMC, nontumor lung or tumor provided whole RNA, which was sequenced unsorted. TCRdb reprocessed the 5' RACE reads with MiXCR, giving one entry per CDR3 protein. This sample carries about 1,200 distinct CDR3 sequences, roughly 30% of them seen once, and the ten largest clones take over 20%. CDR3 length: 15 residues. The V gene end was trimmed by 5 bases and the J gene end by 0 bases; junction bases not matched to a gene: 3. Per germline, CDR1 WSHSY and CDR2 SAAADI. This clonotype is categorized as medium-sized. The antigen remains undetermined.

The rearrangement joins TRBV10-2 to TRBJ2-7; TRBD2 matches at 11 bases. The sample consisted of lung tumor tissue, taken at surgery. This sequence was found in a male donor with early-stage non-small cell lung cancer. CDR3 sequence: CASSPTSGASYEQYF. Written as DNA, the CDR3 is TGCGCCAGCAGTCCGACTAGCGGGGCCTCCTACGAGCAGTACTTC.